Sequencing of this TCR beta chain was carried out in a study of T cells in Graves' hyperthyroidism and ophthalmopathy. As to this clonotype: Its target is unknown.

Amplified regions were TCR beta CDR3 sequences from RNA transcripts. Using the HTBI primer set, a first-round RT-PCR was run on the TCR CDR3. One entry per CDR3 protein, called by TCRdb with MiXCR from the multiplex PCR reads. The data contain hundreds of thousands of distinct CDR3 sequences, roughly 20% of them singletons. Orbital computed tomography, thyroid ultrasound, serum thyroxine and TRAb, and clinical symptoms together informed the diagnoses. The CDR3 covers 17 residues. Trimming removed 2 bases from V and 7 bases from J; junction bases left unmatched: 14. The germline gives CDR1 GTSNPN, CDR2 SVGIG (reference sequence). General observations from the study: Ophthalmopathy and stable hyperthyroidism were told apart by a 13 V-J model.

This TCR was recovered from a man aged 25 to 40 with Graves' ophthalmopathy. V and J are TRBV30 and TRBJ2-1; TRBD1 matches at 10 bases. Sequencing was performed on blood. In DNA form, the CDR3 reads TGTGCCTGGAGTCCGTACAGACAGGGGGCCAACCCTAATGAGCAGTTCTTC. Encoded protein: CAWSPYRQGANPNEQFF.